A selection of T cell receptor beta chains follows, all from one sample in a study of beta chain features in type 1 diabetes. TCRdb keeps only in-frame clones here, not all; method: immunoSEQ multiplex PCR. This sample carries around 280,000 clones, about 15% of them seen once, and the ten largest clones take roughly 0.015%. Sequenced material: naive CD4+ T cells from blood. The receptor source for this set is a man in his late teens or twenties with type 1 diabetes. Each CDR3 is given with its conserved first and last residue. D genes are given only for firm matches. Size is stated for part of the rows, as once, few or many counts, or as a class when the clone is expanded.

d_call: NA
clone_size: NA
j_call: TRBJ2-5
v_call: TRBV2
cdr3_aa: CASSVGSARETQYF
cdr3_nt: TGTGCCAGCAGTGTTGGCAGCGCCCGGGAGACCCAGTACTTC

d_call: NA
clone_size: few
j_call: TRBJ2-5
v_call: TRBV7-9
cdr3_aa: CASAGGGFGETQYF
cdr3_nt: TGTGCCAGCGCCGGCGGGGGCTTCGGGGAGACCCAGTACTTC

d_call: TRBD1
clone_size: few
j_call: TRBJ2-2
v_call: TRBV9
cdr3_aa: CASSKQGASGELFF
cdr3_nt: TGTGCCAGCAGCAAACAGGGGGCCTCCGGGGAGCTGTTTTTT

d_call: TRBD1
clone_size: NA
j_call: TRBJ2-1
v_call: TRBV5-1
cdr3_aa: CASSFGGPGTGGINEQFF
cdr3_nt: TGCGCCAGCAGCTTCGGCGGGCCGGGGACAGGGGGGATCAATGAGCAGTTCTTC

d_call: NA
clone_size: NA
j_call: TRBJ1-6
v_call: TRBV6-6
cdr3_aa: CASSYKAGVNSPLHF
cdr3_nt: TGTGCCAGCAGTTACAAGGCTGGAGTTAATTCACCCCTCCACTTT

d_call: NA
clone_size: NA
j_call: TRBJ1-5
v_call: TRBV19
cdr3_aa: CASAKTGRDNQPQHF
cdr3_nt: TGTGCCAGTGCCAAAACAGGCAGAGACAATCAGCCCCAGCATTTT

d_call: TRBD1
clone_size: few
j_call: TRBJ1-5
v_call: TRBV30
cdr3_aa: CAWSVGTVNQPQHF
cdr3_nt: TGTGCCTGGAGTGTCGGGACAGTCAATCAGCCCCAGCATTTT

d_call: TRBD1
clone_size: NA
j_call: TRBJ2-7
v_call: TRBV10-3
cdr3_aa: CAISERDSSYEQYF
cdr3_nt: TGTGCCATCAGTGAGAGGGACAGCTCCTACGAGCAGTACTTC

d_call: TRBD2
clone_size: NA
j_call: TRBJ2-1
v_call: TRBV5-1
cdr3_aa: CASSLGRGRANEQFF
cdr3_nt: TGCGCCAGCAGCTTGGGTCGCGGGAGGGCGAATGAGCAGTTCTTC

d_call: TRBD1
clone_size: NA
j_call: TRBJ1-1
v_call: TRBV2
cdr3_aa: CASSKEGAFTEAFF
cdr3_nt: TGTGCCAGCAGCAAAGAGGGGGCTTTCACTGAAGCTTTCTTT

d_call: TRBD1
clone_size: NA
j_call: TRBJ1-4
v_call: TRBV6-1
cdr3_aa: CASSGRDRGVGEKLFF
cdr3_nt: TGTGCCAGCAGTGGCCGGGACAGGGGAGTAGGTGAAAAACTGTTTTTT

d_call: NA
clone_size: NA
j_call: TRBJ1-2
v_call: TRBV2
cdr3_aa: CASRAGTSYGYTF
cdr3_nt: TGTGCCAGCAGGGCCGGGACTAGCTATGGCTACACCTTC

d_call: TRBD1
clone_size: NA
j_call: TRBJ2-7
v_call: TRBV7-6
cdr3_aa: CASSQRTGPPLTYEQYF
cdr3_nt: TGTGCCAGCAGCCAGCGGACAGGGCCCCCGTTAACCTACGAGCAGTACTTC

d_call: NA
clone_size: few
j_call: TRBJ2-7
v_call: TRBV28
cdr3_aa: CASSLMGGSRGEQYF
cdr3_nt: TGTGCCAGCAGCCTCATGGGCGGATCAAGGGGCGAGCAGTACTTC

d_call: NA
clone_size: NA
j_call: TRBJ2-7
v_call: TRBV7-2
cdr3_aa: CASSPGAGYEQYF
cdr3_nt: TGTGCCAGCAGCCCAGGGGCTGGCTACGAGCAGTACTTC

d_call: TRBD2
clone_size: NA
j_call: TRBJ2-5
v_call: TRBV7-2
cdr3_aa: CASSLIVGGSWRETQYF
cdr3_nt: TGTGCCAGCAGCTTAATCGTCGGCGGGAGTTGGCGGGAGACCCAGTACTTC

d_call: TRBD2
clone_size: few
j_call: TRBJ2-7
v_call: TRBV5-4
cdr3_aa: CASSPGLAGVGQYF
cdr3_nt: TGTGCCAGCAGCCCGGGACTAGCGGGAGTTGGGCAGTACTTC

d_call: NA
clone_size: few
j_call: TRBJ1-2
v_call: TRBV9
cdr3_aa: CASSGPGQPNYGYTF
cdr3_nt: TGTGCCAGCAGCGGCCCAGGACAGCCTAACTATGGCTACACCTTC

d_call: TRBD2
clone_size: NA
j_call: TRBJ2-1
v_call: TRBV29-1
cdr3_aa: CSVSTSGSSMYDWFF
cdr3_nt: TGCAGCGTTTCGACTAGCGGGAGTAGCATGTACGATTGGTTCTTC

d_call: TRBD1
clone_size: NA
j_call: TRBJ2-5
v_call: TRBV18
cdr3_aa: CASSTGTAQETQYF
cdr3_nt: TGTGCCAGCTCAACCGGGACAGCCCAAGAGACCCAGTACTTC

d_call: NA
clone_size: few
j_call: TRBJ2-7
v_call: TRBV20-1
cdr3_aa: CSARIVYEQYF
cdr3_nt: TGCAGTGCTAGAATTGTATACGAGCAGTACTTC

d_call: TRBD2
clone_size: NA
j_call: TRBJ2-1
v_call: TRBV7-9
cdr3_aa: CASSNSRGGLYNEQFF
cdr3_nt: TGTGCCAGCAGCAACTCTCGGGGGGGCCTATACAATGAGCAGTTCTTC

d_call: NA
clone_size: NA
j_call: TRBJ2-2
v_call: TRBV7-2
cdr3_aa: CASSPAGFTGELFF
cdr3_nt: TGTGCCAGCAGCCCAGCAGGGTTCACCGGGGAGCTGTTTTTT

d_call: NA
clone_size: few
j_call: TRBJ1-2
v_call: TRBV10-3
cdr3_aa: CAISEREYGYTF
cdr3_nt: TGTGCCATCAGCGAGAGGGAGTATGGCTACACCTTC

d_call: NA
clone_size: few
j_call: TRBJ1-1
v_call: TRBV29-1
cdr3_aa: CSVELQGRNTEAFF
cdr3_nt: TGCAGCGTCGAGTTACAGGGACGGAACACTGAAGCTTTCTTT

d_call: NA
clone_size: NA
j_call: TRBJ2-3
v_call: TRBV16
cdr3_aa: CASSPWADTDTQYF
cdr3_nt: TGTGCCAGCAGCCCTTGGGCCGACACAGATACGCAGTATTTT

d_call: TRBD1
clone_size: few
j_call: TRBJ2-7
v_call: TRBV5-1
cdr3_aa: CASSLGDRGSSYEQYF
cdr3_nt: TGCGCCAGCAGCTTGGGGGACAGGGGGTCCTCCTACGAGCAGTACTTC

d_call: NA
clone_size: few
j_call: TRBJ2-3
v_call: TRBV9
cdr3_aa: CASSETGTDTQYF
cdr3_nt: TGTGCCAGCAGCGAGACAGGCACAGATACGCAGTATTTT

d_call: NA
clone_size: NA
j_call: TRBJ2-1
v_call: TRBV27
cdr3_aa: CASSTDRDYEQFF
cdr3_nt: TGTGCCAGCAGCACCGACAGGGACTATGAGCAGTTCTTC

d_call: TRBD2
clone_size: NA
j_call: TRBJ2-1
v_call: TRBV7-2
cdr3_aa: CASSLGGRAVNEQFF
cdr3_nt: TGTGCCAGCAGCTTAGGCGGGAGGGCCGTGAATGAGCAGTTCTTC

d_call: NA
clone_size: NA
j_call: TRBJ1-5
v_call: TRBV2
cdr3_aa: CASRGGLRSNQPQHF
cdr3_nt: TGTGCCAGCAGGGGAGGGTTGCGAAGCAATCAGCCCCAGCATTTT

d_call: TRBD1
clone_size: few
j_call: TRBJ2-3
v_call: TRBV30
cdr3_aa: CAWGRGPDTQYF
cdr3_nt: TGTGCCTGGGGAAGGGGGCCAGATACGCAGTATTTT

d_call: NA
clone_size: NA
j_call: TRBJ1-2
v_call: TRBV28
cdr3_aa: CASSLPGLEGGYTF
cdr3_nt: TGTGCCAGCAGTTTGCCCGGACTCGAGGGTGGCTACACCTTC

d_call: NA
clone_size: few
j_call: TRBJ1-2
v_call: TRBV6-1
cdr3_aa: CASSPPTETNYGYTF
cdr3_nt: TGTGCCAGCAGTCCCCCGACAGAGACTAACTATGGCTACACCTTC

d_call: TRBD1
clone_size: NA
j_call: TRBJ1-5
v_call: TRBV15
cdr3_aa: CATSRAWDRGFQPQHF
cdr3_nt: TGTGCCACCAGCAGAGCGTGGGACAGGGGTTTTCAGCCCCAGCATTTT

d_call: TRBD2
clone_size: NA
j_call: TRBJ2-1
v_call: TRBV7-9
cdr3_aa: CASSPGGRPSYNEQFF
cdr3_nt: TGTGCCAGCAGCCCGGGAGGGAGGCCTTCCTACAATGAGCAGTTCTTC

d_call: TRBD1
clone_size: NA
j_call: TRBJ2-3
v_call: TRBV7-9
cdr3_aa: CASSSGGQGIPDTQYF
cdr3_nt: TGTGCCAGCAGCTCTGGGGGACAGGGAATACCCGATACGCAGTATTTT

d_call: TRBD2
clone_size: NA
j_call: TRBJ2-3
v_call: TRBV9
cdr3_aa: CASSVGRGGGDTQYF
cdr3_nt: TGTGCCAGCAGCGTTGGGCGGGGGGGCGGAGATACGCAGTATTTT

d_call: NA
clone_size: few
j_call: TRBJ2-2
v_call: TRBV5-1
cdr3_aa: CASSLATVIGELFF
cdr3_nt: TGCGCCAGCAGCTTGGCAACGGTCATCGGGGAGCTGTTTTTT

d_call: NA
clone_size: NA
j_call: TRBJ1-6
v_call: TRBV11-2
cdr3_aa: CASSLDHWGAESPLHF
cdr3_nt: TGTGCCAGCAGCTTAGATCACTGGGGCGCAGAATCACCCCTCCACTTT

d_call: TRBD2
clone_size: NA
j_call: TRBJ2-2
v_call: TRBV7-9
cdr3_aa: CASSPRTGRGATGELFF
cdr3_nt: TGTGCCAGCAGCCCCCGAACCGGGCGGGGGGCCACCGGGGAGCTGTTTTTT